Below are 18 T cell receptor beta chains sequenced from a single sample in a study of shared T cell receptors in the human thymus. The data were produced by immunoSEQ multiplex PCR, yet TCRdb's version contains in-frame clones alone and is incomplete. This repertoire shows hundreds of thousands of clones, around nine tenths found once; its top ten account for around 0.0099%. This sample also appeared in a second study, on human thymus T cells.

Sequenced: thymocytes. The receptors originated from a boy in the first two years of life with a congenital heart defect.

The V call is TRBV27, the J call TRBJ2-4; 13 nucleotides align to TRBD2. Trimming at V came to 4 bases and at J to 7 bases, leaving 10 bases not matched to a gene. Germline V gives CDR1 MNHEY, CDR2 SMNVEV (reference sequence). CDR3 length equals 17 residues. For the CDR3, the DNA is TGTGCCAGCAGTTCCCCCGGACTAGCGGGAGAATCGAACATTCAGTACTTC. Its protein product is CASSSPGLAGESNIQYF.

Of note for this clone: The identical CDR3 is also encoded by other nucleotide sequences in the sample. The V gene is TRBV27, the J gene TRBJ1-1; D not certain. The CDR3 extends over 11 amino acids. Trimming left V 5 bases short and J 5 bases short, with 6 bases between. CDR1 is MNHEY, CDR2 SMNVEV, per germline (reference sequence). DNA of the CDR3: TGTGCCAGCAGTGAGGGTACTGAAGCTTTCTTT. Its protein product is CASSEGTEAFF.

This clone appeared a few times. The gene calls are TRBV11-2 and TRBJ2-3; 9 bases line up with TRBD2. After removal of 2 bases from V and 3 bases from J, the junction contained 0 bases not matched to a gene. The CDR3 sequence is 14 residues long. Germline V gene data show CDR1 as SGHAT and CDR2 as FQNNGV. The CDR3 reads CASSLLAGTDTQYF. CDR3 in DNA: TGTGCCAGCAGCTTACTAGCGGGAACAGATACGCAGTATTTT.

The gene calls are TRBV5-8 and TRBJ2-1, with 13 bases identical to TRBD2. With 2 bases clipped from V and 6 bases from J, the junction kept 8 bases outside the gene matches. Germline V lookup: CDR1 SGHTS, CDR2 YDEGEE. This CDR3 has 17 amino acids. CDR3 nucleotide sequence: TGTGCCAGCAGCTTTAGGACTAGCGGGAGTACTGCCAATGAGCAGTTCTTC. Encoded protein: CASSFRTSGSTANEQFF.

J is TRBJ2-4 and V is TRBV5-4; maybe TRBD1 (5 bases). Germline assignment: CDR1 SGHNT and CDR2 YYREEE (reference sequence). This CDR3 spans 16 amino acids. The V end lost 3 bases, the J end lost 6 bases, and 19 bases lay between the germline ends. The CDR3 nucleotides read TGTGCCAGCAGCTCAAGCCCTGGGGCCCACGGAAACATTCAGTACTTC. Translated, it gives CASSSSPGAHGNIQYF.

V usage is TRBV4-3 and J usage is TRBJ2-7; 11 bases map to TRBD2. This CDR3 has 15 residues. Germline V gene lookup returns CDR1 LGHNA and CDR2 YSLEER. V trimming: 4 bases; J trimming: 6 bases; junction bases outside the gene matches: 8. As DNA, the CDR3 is TGCGCCAGCAGCCCCGAACTAGCGGGAGTTGGCGAGCAGTACTTC. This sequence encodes CASSPELAGVGEQYF.

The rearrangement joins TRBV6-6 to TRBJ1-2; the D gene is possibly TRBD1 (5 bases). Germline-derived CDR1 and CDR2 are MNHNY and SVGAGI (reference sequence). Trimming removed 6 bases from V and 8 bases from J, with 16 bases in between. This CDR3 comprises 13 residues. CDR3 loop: CASRPPQGGGYTF. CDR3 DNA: TGTGCCAGCAGGCCCCCCCAGGGAGGAGGCTACACCTTC.

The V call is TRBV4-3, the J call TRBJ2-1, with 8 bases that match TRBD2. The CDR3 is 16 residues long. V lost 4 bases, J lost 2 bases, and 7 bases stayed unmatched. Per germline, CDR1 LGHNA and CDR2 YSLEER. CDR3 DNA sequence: TGCGCCAGCAGCCGAAAGACTAGCGACACCTACAATGAGCAGTTCTTC. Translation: CASSRKTSDTYNEQFF.

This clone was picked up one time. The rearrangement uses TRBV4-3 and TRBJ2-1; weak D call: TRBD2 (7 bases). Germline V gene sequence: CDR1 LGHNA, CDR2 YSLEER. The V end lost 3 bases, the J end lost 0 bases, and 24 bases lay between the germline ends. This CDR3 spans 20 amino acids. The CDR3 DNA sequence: TGCGCCAGCAGCCATGAAAGGGGGACTACAGTAATGCCCTCCTACAATGAGCAGTTCTTC. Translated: CASSHERGTTVMPSYNEQFF.

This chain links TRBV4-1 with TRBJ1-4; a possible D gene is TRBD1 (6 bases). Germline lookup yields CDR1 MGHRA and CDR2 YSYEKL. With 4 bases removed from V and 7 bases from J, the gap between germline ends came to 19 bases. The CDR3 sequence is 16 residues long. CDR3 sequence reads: CASSPKTGGRGEKLFF. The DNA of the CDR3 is TGCGCCAGCAGCCCGAAGACGGGGGGCAGGGGTGAAAAACTGTTTTTT.

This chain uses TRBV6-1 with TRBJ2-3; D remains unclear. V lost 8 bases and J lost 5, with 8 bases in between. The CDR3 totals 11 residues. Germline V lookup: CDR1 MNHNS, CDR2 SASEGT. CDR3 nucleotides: TGTGCCAGCGGCGAGGAAGATACGCAGTATTTT. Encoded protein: CASGEEDTQYF.

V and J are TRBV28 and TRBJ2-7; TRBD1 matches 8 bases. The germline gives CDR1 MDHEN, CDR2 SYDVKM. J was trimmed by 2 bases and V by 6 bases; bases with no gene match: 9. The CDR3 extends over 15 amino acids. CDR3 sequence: CASREPGTGAYEQYF. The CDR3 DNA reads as TGTGCCAGCAGGGAACCCGGGACAGGAGCCTACGAGCAGTACTTC.

CDR3 nucleotides: TGTGCCAGCAGCTTACTACAAACAGTGAACACTGAAGCTTTCTTT. It yields the protein CASSLLQTVNTEAFF. This chain uses TRBV7-9 with TRBJ1-1; D unclear. V was pared by 2 bases and J by 0 bases, with 10 bases between. Germline V lookup: CDR1 SEHNR, CDR2 FQNEAQ (reference sequence). The CDR3 is 15 amino acids.

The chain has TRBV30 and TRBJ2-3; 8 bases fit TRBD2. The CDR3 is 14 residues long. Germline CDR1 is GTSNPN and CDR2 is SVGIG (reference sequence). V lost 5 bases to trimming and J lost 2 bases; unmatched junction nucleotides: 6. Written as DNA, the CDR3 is TGTGCCTGGGGCGGGCGGGAGGTCACAGATACGCAGTATTTT. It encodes CAWGGREVTDTQYF.

The DNA of the CDR3 is TGCAGTGCAGTACAGGGTCAGCCCCAGCATTTT. Translation gives CSAVQGQPQHF. The chain has TRBV20-1 and TRBJ1-5; possible D gene TRBD1, 6 bases. Germline-derived CDR1 and CDR2 are DFQATT and SNEGSKA (reference sequence). The CDR3 sequence is 11 residues long. The V and J ends lost 6 bases and 6 bases respectively, with 9 bases between them.

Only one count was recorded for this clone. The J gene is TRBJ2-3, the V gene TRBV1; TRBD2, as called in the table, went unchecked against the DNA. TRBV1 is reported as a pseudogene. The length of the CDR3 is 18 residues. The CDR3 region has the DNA TGCACCAGCAGCCAAGATGAAGGGTGCGGGAGAGGCACAGATACGCAGTATTTT. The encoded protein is CTSSQDEGCGRGTDTQYF.

Written as DNA, the CDR3 is TGTGCCAGCAGCTTAGTACAGGGACAACAGCCCCAGCATTTT. Its protein is CASSLVQGQQPQHF. The chain carries TRBV7-8 and TRBJ1-5; D possibly corresponds to TRBD1 (6 bases). CDR1 is SGHVS and CDR2 is FQNEAQ in the germline V gene. Trimming took off 1 base at V and 7 bases at J, with 11 bases between the two ends. The CDR3 covers 14 residues.

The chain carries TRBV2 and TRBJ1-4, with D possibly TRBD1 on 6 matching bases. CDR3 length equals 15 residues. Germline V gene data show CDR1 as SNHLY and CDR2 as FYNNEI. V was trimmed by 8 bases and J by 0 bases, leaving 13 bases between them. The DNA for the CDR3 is TGTGCCAGCCGCCGGGACACCGCAACTAATGAAAAACTGTTTTTT. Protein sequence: CASRRDTATNEKLFF.